Listed below are T cell receptor beta chains from one sample, sequenced in a study of PD-L1 blockade in urothelial cancer. Data came from immunoSEQ multiplex PCR; TCRdb stores just in-frame clones and leaves some out. The sample contains 60,000 or so clones, 81% of which appear only once. The material sequenced was PBMCs, taken around atezolizumab (anti-PD-L1) treatment. The receptors here all came from a man between 65 and 85 years old with urothelial cancer. Each CDR3 is given with its conserved first and last residue. The D gene is left open where the match is weak. Rows may omit the clone size; those that give it use once, few, many or a size class.

J	V	size	D	DNA	CDR3
TRBJ1-5	TRBV19	.	.	TGTGCCAGTAGTAGCGGGGCGAGGCAGCCCCAGCATTTT	CASSSGARQPQHF
TRBJ2-3	TRBV4-1	.	TRBD2	TGCGCCAGCAGCCAAGGTGCCGGGGGGGGCACAGATACGCAGTATTTT	CASSQGAGGGTDTQYF
TRBJ2-2	TRBV10-2	.	.	TGCGCCAGCAGTGGGAACAGGGTAACCGGGGAGCTGTTTTTT	CASSGNRVTGELFF
TRBJ2-3	TRBV2	.	.	TGTGCCAGCATCCGAGGAACCACAGATACGCAGTATTTT	CASIRGTTDTQYF
TRBJ1-3	TRBV7-6	once	.	TGTGCCAGCAGCTCTGTCGCGGGCTCTGGAAACACCATATATTTT	CASSSVAGSGNTIYF
TRBJ2-7	TRBV28	.	.	TGTGCCAGCAGTTTAGGAGGGTTGGGTGAGCAGTACTTC	CASSLGGLGEQYF
TRBJ2-1	TRBV18	.	TRBD2	TGTGCCAGCTCCCAAAATTTAGCGGGAGGGCCAAGTGAGCAGTTCTTC	CASSQNLAGGPSEQFF
TRBJ1-4	TRBV10-2	.	TRBD1	TGCGCCAGCAGTGACCGAGGGGGCGCCTATGAAAAACTGTTTTTT	CASSDRGGAYEKLFF
TRBJ1-2	TRBV10-3	.	.	TGTGCCATCCCCACGGAGGGAAAAGGCTATGGCTACACCTTC	CAIPTEGKGYGYTF
TRBJ2-1	TRBV2	.	TRBD2	TGTGCCAGCAGCGCCGGGACTAGCCGATACAATGAGCAGTTCTTC	CASSAGTSRYNEQFF
TRBJ1-1	TRBV15	.	.	TGTGCCACCAGCAGTGTCGGGGTGAACACTGAAGCTTTCTTT	CATSSVGVNTEAFF
TRBJ2-1	TRBV6-5	few	.	TGTGCCAGCGCCTCTACAGGCTACAATGAGCAGTTCTTC	CASASTGYNEQFF
TRBJ2-7	TRBV5-6	.	TRBD1	TGTGCCAGCAGCTTGGCCCGGACAGGGTGGTACGAGCAGTACTTC	CASSLARTGWYEQYF
TRBJ1-5	TRBV30	few	.	TGTGCCTGGAGTCGGGGAGCTAATCAGCCCCAGCATTTT	CAWSRGANQPQHF
TRBJ2-7	TRBV29-1	.	.	TGCAGCGTAGCTTCCGACATTTACGAGCAGTACTTC	CSVASDIYEQYF
TRBJ2-1	TRBV28	.	TRBD2	TGTGCCAGCAGTCACAGCGGGAGCTCCTACAATGAGCAGTTCTTC	CASSHSGSSYNEQFF
TRBJ2-3	TRBV5-4	.	.	TGTGCCAGCAGCGCCGCAGGGGCGCGGCAAGATACGCAGTATTTT	CASSAAGARQDTQYF
TRBJ2-3	TRBV10-3	.	TRBD2	TGTGCCATCAGTGGGGGACTAGCGGGAGTGAAGGTCCCAGATACGCAGTATTTT	CAISGGLAGVKVPDTQYF
TRBJ2-7	TRBV7-2	.	TRBD2	TGTGCCAGCAGCTACCGCCCGCCGACTAGCTGGTCTTACGAGCAGTACTTC	CASSYRPPTSWSYEQYF
TRBJ1-5	TRBV30	.	TRBD1	TGTGCCTGGGGGACAGGGGGTAATCAGCCCCAGCATTTT	CAWGTGGNQPQHF
TRBJ2-5	TRBV5-1	.	TRBD2	TGCGCCAGCAGCTTATTAGCGGGAGAGGGAGAGACCCAGTACTTC	CASSLLAGEGETQYF
TRBJ2-7	TRBV5-1	.	.	TGCGCCAGCAGCTTGGCCCGGGATTTCAACGAGCAGTACTTC	CASSLARDFNEQYF
TRBJ2-5	TRBV7-7	.	.	TGTGCTAGCAGCTTAGGCGCGCTAAAAACAGAGACCCAGTACTTC	CASSLGALKTETQYF
TRBJ2-5	TRBV28	few	TRBD1	TGTGCCAGCAGTTTAGGACAGGGGAGGCGGGAGACCCAGTACTTC	CASSLGQGRRETQYF
TRBJ1-5	TRBV6-5	.	.	TGTGCCAGCAGCGCGGTAACGGATCAGCCCCAGCATTTT	CASSAVTDQPQHF
TRBJ2-1	TRBV5-1	.	TRBD1	TGCGCCAGCAGCTTGGGACAGGGAGCCTACAATGAGCAGTTCTTC	CASSLGQGAYNEQFF
TRBJ1-1	TRBV19	few	TRBD1	TGTGCCAGTAGTACGACCGGACAGGGGGCGGCGAACACTGAAGCTTTCTTT	CASSTTGQGAANTEAFF
TRBJ2-5	TRBV19	.	.	TGTGCCAGTAGTATAGGCCGGGGTGAGACCCAGTACTTC	CASSIGRGETQYF
TRBJ2-3	TRBV27	.	.	TGTGCCAGCAGTCTCGGACAGGAGGGAGATACGCAGTATTTT	CASSLGQEGDTQYF
TRBJ2-1	TRBV29-1	.	TRBD2	TGCAGCGTTGAACACGGGGGGTACAATGAGCAGTTCTTC	CSVEHGGYNEQFF
TRBJ1-4	TRBV5-1	.	.	TGCGCCAGCAGCTTGGACCCAGCAACTAATGAAAAACTGTTTTTT	CASSLDPATNEKLFF
TRBJ2-3	TRBV9	.	.	TGTGCCAGCAGCGTAGGGGGGCTCTCGGGTGGTACGCAGTATTTT	CASSVGGLSGGTQYF
TRBJ2-7	TRBV15	.	.	TGTGCCACCAGCAGGGACAAACCCTACGAGCAGTACTTC	CATSRDKPYEQYF
TRBJ1-2	TRBV19	.	.	TGTGCCAGTAGTTTTGAGACCTCCCCGGGGGGCTACACCTTC	CASSFETSPGGYTF
TRBJ1-4	TRBV28	.	TRBD1	TGTGCCAGCAGCCTACAGGGGGGAAAAGAAAAACTGTTTTTT	CASSLQGGKEKLFF
TRBJ2-5	TRBV19	.	.	TGTGCCAGTAGTATAGCGGCGGGACTGGAAGAGACCCAGTACTTC	CASSIAAGLEETQYF
TRBJ1-4	TRBV28	.	TRBD1	TGTGCCAGCAGTTTGACAGGGAGGACTAATGAAAAACTGTTTTTT	CASSLTGRTNEKLFF
TRBJ2-3	TRBV5-1	.	TRBD1	TGCGCCAGCAGCAGGGACAGGCATCTCACAGATACGCAGTATTTT	CASSRDRHLTDTQYF
TRBJ1-1	TRBV6-1	.	.	TGTGCCAGCAGTGAACTGAGGATGAACACTGAAGCTTTCTTT	CASSELRMNTEAFF
TRBJ1-5	TRBV6-1	.	TRBD1	TGTGCCAGCAGTGGACAGGGAATCGGCAATCAGCCCCAGCATTTT	CASSGQGIGNQPQHF
TRBJ2-3	TRBV7-6	.	.	TGTGCCAGCAACCAGGGCCACAGAGGGGGAGGCACAGATACGCAGTATTTT	CASNQGHRGGGTDTQYF
TRBJ1-2	TRBV6-5	once	.	TGTGCCAGCAGGGCGGACTATGGCTACACCTTC	CASRADYGYTF
TRBJ1-1	TRBV6-1	.	TRBD1	TGTGCCAGCAGGCCGGGACAGGGAAAAGCTTTCTTT	CASRPGQGKAFF
TRBJ2-2	TRBV2	once	TRBD1	TGTGCCAGCAGTGAGTGGACAGGGGGCTCCGGGGAGCTGTTTTTT	CASSEWTGGSGELFF
TRBJ2-1	TRBV5-1	few	TRBD1	TGCGCCAGCAGCGGGGGGACAGGGGGACCCTACAATGAGCAGTTCTTC	CASSGGTGGPYNEQFF
TRBJ1-2	TRBV11-2	.	TRBD1	TGTGCCAGCAGCTTAGGGACAGGTTATGGCTACACCTTC	CASSLGTGYGYTF
TRBJ1-5	TRBV19	.	.	TGTGCCAGTAATCCAGACAGGCTTAGCAATCAGCCCCAGCATTTT	CASNPDRLSNQPQHF
TRBJ2-3	TRBV28	.	TRBD1	TGTGCCAGCAGTTTCCCTCGACAGGGTGGGGACACAGATACGCAGTATTTT	CASSFPRQGGDTDTQYF
TRBJ1-1	TRBV6-5	.	.	TGTGCCAGTCTCAGGGGAAACACTGAAGCTTTCTTT	CASLRGNTEAFF